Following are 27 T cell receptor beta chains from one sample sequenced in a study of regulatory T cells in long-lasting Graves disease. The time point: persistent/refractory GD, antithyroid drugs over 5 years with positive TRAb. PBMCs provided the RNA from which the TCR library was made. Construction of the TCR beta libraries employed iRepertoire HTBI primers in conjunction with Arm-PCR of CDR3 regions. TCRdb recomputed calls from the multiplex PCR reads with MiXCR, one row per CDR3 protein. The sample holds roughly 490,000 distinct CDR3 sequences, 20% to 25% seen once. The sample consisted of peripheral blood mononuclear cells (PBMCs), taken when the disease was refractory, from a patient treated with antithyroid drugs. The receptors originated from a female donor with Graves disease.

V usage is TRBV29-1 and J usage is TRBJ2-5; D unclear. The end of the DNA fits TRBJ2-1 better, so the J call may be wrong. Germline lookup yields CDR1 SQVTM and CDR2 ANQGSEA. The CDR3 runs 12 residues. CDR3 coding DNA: TGCAGCGTTGAAGATCCTTCTACCAAGCAGTTCTTC. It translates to CSVEDPSTKQFF.

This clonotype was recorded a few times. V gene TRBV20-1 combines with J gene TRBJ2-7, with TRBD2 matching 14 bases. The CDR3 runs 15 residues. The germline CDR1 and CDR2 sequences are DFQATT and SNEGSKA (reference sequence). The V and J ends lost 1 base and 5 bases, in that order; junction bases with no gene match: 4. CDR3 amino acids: CSARGQGLAGDEQYF. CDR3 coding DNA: TGCAGTGCTAGAGGCCAGGGACTAGCGGGAGACGAGCAGTACTTC.

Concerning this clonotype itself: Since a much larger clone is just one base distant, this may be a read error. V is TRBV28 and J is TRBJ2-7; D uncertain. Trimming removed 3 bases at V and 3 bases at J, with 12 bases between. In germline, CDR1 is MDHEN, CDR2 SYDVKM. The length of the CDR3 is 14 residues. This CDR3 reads CASSLYGSLYEQYF. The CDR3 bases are TGTGCCAGCAGTTTGTATGGAAGCCTCTACGAGCAGTACTTC.

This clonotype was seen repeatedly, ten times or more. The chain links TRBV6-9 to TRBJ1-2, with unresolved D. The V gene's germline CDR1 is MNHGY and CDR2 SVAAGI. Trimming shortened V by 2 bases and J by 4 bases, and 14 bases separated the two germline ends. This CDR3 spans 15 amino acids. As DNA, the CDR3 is TGTGCCAGCAGTTATGACAAGGGCCTCGTCTATGGCTACACCTTC. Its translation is CASSYDKGLVYGYTF.

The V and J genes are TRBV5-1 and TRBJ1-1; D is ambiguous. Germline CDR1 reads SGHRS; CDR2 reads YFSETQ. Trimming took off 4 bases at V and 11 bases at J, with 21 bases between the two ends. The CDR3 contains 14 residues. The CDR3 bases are TGCGCCAGCAGCCGCCTTACCGGGATGGGTGGGGCTTTCTTT. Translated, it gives CASSRLTGMGGAFF.

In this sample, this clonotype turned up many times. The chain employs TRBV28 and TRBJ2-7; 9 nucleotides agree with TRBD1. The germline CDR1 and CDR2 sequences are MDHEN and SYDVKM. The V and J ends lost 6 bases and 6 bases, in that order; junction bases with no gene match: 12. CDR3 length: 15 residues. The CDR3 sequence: CASRTLGQGRTEQYF. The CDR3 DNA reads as TGTGCCAGCAGGACGTTGGGACAGGGACGTACCGAGCAGTACTTC.

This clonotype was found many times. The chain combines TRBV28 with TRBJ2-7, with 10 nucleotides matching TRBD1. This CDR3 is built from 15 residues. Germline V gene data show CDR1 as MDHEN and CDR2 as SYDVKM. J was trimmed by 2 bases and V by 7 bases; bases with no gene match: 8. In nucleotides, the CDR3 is TGTGCCAGCAAGAGGCCCGGGACAGGGGCCTACGAGCAGTACTTC. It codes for CASKRPGTGAYEQYF. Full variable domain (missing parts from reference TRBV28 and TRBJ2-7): DVKVTQSSRYLVKRTGEKVFLECVQDMDHENMFWYRQDPGLGLRLIYFSYDVKMKEKGDIPEGYSVSREKKERFSLILESASTNQTSMYLCASKRPGTGAYEQYFGPGTRLTVT.

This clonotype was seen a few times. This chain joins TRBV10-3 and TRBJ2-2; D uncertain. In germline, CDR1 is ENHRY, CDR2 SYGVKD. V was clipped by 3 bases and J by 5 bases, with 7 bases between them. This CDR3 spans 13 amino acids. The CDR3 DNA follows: TGTGCCATCAGTGAACTGCTAACCGGGGAGCTGTTTTTT. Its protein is CAISELLTGELFF.

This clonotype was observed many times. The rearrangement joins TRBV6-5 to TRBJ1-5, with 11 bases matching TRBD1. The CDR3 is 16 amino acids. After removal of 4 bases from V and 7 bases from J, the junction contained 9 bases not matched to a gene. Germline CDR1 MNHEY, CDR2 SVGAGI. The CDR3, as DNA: TGTGCCAGCAGTTCGGCCGGGACAGGGGGGGAACAGCCCCAGCATTTT. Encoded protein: CASSSAGTGGEQPQHF.

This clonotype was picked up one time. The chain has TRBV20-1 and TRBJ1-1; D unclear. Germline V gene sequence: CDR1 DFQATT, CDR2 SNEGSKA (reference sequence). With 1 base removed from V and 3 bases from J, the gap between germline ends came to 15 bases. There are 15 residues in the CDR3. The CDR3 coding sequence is TGCAGTGCTAGAGTTTTCGGACGAGCGGACACTGAAGCTTTCTTT. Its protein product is CSARVFGRADTEAFF.

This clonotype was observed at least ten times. The CDR3 nucleotides are TGTGCCAGCAGTGAAGGGACACCCGCCTACAATGAGCAGTTCTTC. It specifies CASSEGTPAYNEQFF. The chain uses TRBV2 and TRBJ2-1, with D tentatively TRBD1 (5 bases). This CDR3 spans 15 amino acids. The germline V gene has CDR1 SNHLY and CDR2 FYNNEI. V gave up 1 base and J gave up 2 bases, with 9 bases separating them.

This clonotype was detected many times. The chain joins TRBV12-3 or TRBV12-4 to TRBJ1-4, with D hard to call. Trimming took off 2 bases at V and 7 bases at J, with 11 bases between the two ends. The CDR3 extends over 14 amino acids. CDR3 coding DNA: TGTGCCAGCAGTTTATCTGGGGAGGGTGAAAAACTGTTTTTT. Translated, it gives CASSLSGEGEKLFF.

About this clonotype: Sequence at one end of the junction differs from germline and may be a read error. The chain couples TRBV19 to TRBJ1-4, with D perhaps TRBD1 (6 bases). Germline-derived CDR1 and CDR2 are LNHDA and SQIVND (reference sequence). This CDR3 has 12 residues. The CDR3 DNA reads TGTGCCAGTCACCCTCCAGGGGAAAGACTGTTTTTT. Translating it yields CASHPPGERLFF.

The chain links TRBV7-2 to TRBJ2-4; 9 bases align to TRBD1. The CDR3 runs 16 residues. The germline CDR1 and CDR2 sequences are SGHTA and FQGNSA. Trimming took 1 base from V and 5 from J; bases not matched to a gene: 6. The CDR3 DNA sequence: TGTGCCAGCAGCTTAGAGGGGGACAGGGTTGAAAACATTCAGTACTTC. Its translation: CASSLEGDRVENIQYF.

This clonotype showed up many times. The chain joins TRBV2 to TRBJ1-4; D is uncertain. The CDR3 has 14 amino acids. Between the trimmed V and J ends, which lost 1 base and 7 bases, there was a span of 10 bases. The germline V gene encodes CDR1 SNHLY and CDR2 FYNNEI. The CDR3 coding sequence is TGTGCCAGCAGTGAAGGCAGCTTCCCTGAAAAACTGTTTTTT. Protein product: CASSEGSFPEKLFF.

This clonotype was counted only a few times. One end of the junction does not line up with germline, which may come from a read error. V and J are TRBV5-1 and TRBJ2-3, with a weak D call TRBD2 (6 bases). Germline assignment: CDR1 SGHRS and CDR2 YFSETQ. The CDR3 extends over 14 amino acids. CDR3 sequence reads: CASSFSGSTDTQYF. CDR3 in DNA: TGTGCCAGCAGTTTCAGCGGGAGCACAGATACGCAGTATTTT.

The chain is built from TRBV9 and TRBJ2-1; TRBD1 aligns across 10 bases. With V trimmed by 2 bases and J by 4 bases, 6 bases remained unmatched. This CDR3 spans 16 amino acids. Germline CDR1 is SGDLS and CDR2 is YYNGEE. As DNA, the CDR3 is TGTGCCAGCAGCGTCAGCCGGGGACAGGGGTACAATGAGCAGTTCTTC. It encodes CASSVSRGQGYNEQFF.

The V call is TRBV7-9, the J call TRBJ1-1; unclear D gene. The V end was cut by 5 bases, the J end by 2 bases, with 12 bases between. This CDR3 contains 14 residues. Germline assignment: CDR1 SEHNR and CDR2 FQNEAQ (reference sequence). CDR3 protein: CASSLGVDNTEAFF. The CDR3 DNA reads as TGTGCCAGCAGCCTTGGGGTGGACAACACTGAAGCTTTCTTT.

The CDR3 sequence is CSAREAVHQPQHF. DNA for the CDR3: TGCAGTGCTAGAGAGGCAGTTCATCAGCCCCAGCATTTT. This rearrangement joins TRBV20-1 to TRBJ1-5; D gene unclear. The CDR3 spans 13 residues. CDR1 and CDR2 from the germline V gene are DFQATT and SNEGSKA (reference sequence). V shed 0 bases and J shed 5 bases, with 8 bases lying between them.

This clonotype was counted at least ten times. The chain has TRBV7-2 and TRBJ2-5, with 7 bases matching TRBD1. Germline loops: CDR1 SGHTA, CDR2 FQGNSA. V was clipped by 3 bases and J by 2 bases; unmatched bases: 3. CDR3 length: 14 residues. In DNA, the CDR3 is TGTGCCAGCAGCTTTATGGGACAGCAAGAGACCCAGTACTTC. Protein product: CASSFMGQQETQYF. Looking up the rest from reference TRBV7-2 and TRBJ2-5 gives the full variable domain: GAGVSQSPSNKVTEKGKDVELRCDPISGHTALYWYRQSLGQGLEFLIYFQGNSAPDKSGLPSDRFSAERTGGSVSTLTIQRTQQEDSAVYLCASSFMGQQETQYFGPGTRLLVL.

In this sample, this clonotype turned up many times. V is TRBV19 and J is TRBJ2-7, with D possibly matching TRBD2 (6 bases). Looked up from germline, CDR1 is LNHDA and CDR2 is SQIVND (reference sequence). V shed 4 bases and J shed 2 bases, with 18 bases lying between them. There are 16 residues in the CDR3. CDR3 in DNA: TGTGCCAGTAGTAGCGGACAAGGAGGGCAACCCTACGAGCAGTACTTC. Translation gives CASSSGQGGQPYEQYF.

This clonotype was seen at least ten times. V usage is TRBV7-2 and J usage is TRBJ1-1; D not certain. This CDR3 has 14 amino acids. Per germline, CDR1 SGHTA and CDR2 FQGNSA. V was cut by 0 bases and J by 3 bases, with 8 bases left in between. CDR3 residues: CASSLAAGDTEAFF. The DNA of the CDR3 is TGTGCCAGCAGCTTAGCGGCCGGGGACACTGAAGCTTTCTTT.

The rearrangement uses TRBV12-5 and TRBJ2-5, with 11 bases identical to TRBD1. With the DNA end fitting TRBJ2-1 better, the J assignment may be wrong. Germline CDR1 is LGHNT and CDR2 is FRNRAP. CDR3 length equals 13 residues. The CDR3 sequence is CASEGQGVDEQFF. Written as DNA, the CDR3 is TGTGCTAGTGAGGGACAGGGGGTGGATGAGCAGTTCTTC.

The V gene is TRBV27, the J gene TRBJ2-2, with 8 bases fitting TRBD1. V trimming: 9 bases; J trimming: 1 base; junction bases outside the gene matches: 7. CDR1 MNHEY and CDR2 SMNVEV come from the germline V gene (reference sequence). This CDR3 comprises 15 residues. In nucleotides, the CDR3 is TGTGCCAGTAAGACAGGGGCGCTGAACACCGGGGAGCTGTTTTTT. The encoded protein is CASKTGALNTGELFF.

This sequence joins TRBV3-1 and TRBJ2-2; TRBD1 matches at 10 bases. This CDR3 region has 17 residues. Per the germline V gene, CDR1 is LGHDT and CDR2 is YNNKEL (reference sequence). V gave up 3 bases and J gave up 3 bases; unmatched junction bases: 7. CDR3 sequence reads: CASSHADRGTDTGELFF. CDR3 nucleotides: TGTGCCAGCAGCCATGCGGACAGGGGGACGGACACCGGGGAGCTGTTTTTT.

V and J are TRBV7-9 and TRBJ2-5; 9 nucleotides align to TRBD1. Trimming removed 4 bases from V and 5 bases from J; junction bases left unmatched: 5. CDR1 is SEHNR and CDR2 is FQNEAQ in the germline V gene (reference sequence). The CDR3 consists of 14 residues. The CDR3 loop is CASSSNRGHETQYF. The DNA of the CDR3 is TGTGCCAGCAGCTCCAACAGGGGGCACGAGACCCAGTACTTC. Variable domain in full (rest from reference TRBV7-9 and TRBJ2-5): DTGVSQNPRHKITKRGQNVTFRCDPISEHNRLYWYRQTLGQGPEFLTYFQNEAQLEKSRLLSDRFSAERPKGSFSTLEIQRTEQGDSAMYLCASSSNRGHETQYFGPGTRLLVL.

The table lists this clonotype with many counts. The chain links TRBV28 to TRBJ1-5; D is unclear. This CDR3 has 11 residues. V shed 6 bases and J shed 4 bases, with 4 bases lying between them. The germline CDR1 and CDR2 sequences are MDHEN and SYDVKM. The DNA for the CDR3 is TGTGCCAGCAGCCAAAATCAGCCCCAGCATTTT. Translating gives CASSQNQPQHF.